This T cell receptor (beta chain) was recorded in a study of CD8+CD57+ T cells in acquired aplastic anemia. The V segment lost 9 bases and the J segment 11 bases; nucleotides outside the gene matches: 7. Germline lookup yields CDR1 LNHDA and CDR2 SQIVND (reference sequence). This CDR3 comprises 12 residues. CDR3 and TCR beta VDJ profiling relied on a genomic DNA template. MiXCR was run by TCRdb on the reads, yielding one entry per CDR3 protein. The sample has 450,000 to 550,000 distinct CDR3 sequences, roughly a third seen once. Patients selected for sequencing had displayed CD8+CD57+ cell expansion by flow cytometry. Every patient presented with severe acquired aplastic anemia.

The clonotype originates from a human donor with aplastic anemia. V and J are TRBV19 and TRBJ1-5; 10 bases match TRBD1. Source material: sorted CD4+, CD8+, or CD8+CD57+ T cells (not recorded which) from PBMCs. The CDR3 protein is CASWDRGETQHF. CDR3 nucleotide sequence: TGTGCCAGCTGGGACAGGGGTGAGACCCAGCATTTT.